This is a list of T cell receptor beta chains from one sample in a study of blood T cell repertoires in COVID-19. TCRdb's copy holds only in-frame clones and misses some; the assay was immunoSEQ multiplex PCR. The sample has about 250,000 clones, about 85% seen once. Sequencing was carried out using peripheral blood. These receptors were obtained from a human donor with COVID-19, enrolled during active disease. The donor label of this sample is uncertain. CDR3s include the opening cysteine and the closing phenylalanine or tryptophan. The D gene is left open where the match is weak. Not all rows give a size; the values are once, few, many and, for expanded clones, a class.

J,size,D,V,DNA,CDR3
TRBJ1-2,-,-,TRBV30,TGTGCCTGGACTCCGGGAAACTATGGCTACACCTTC,CAWTPGNYGYTF
TRBJ1-4,-,TRBD1,TRBV2,TGTGCCAGCAAGTTGGACAGGGGGCCTGAAAAACTGTTTTTT,CASKLDRGPEKLFF
TRBJ1-5,-,-,TRBV5-5,TGTGCCAGCAGCTTGACGGGGAATCAGCCCCAGCATTTT,CASSLTGNQPQHF
TRBJ1-6,-,-,TRBV2,TGTGCCAGCACAGTGGCAAGCTCCTATAATTCACCCCTCCACTTT,CASTVASSYNSPLHF
TRBJ1-5,few,-,TRBV30,TGTGCCTGGACCAGGGGTAGCAATCAGCCCCAGCATTTT,CAWTRGSNQPQHF
TRBJ2-5,-,-,TRBV11-1,TGTGCCAGCAGCTTAGGTTTAGTATCCTGGGGCGAGACCCAGTACTTC,CASSLGLVSWGETQYF
TRBJ2-4,-,-,TRBV28,TGTGCCAGCAGTTCGATGGGCCTAGCCAAAAACATTCAGTACTTC,CASSSMGLAKNIQYF
TRBJ2-3,-,TRBD2,TRBV28,TGTGCCAGCAGTCCCGAACTAGCGGATGACACAGATACGCAGTATTTT,CASSPELADDTDTQYF
TRBJ2-1,few,-,TRBV2,TGTGCCAGCAGCCGGGACACCCAGGGCAATGAGCAGTTCTTC,CASSRDTQGNEQFF
TRBJ1-4,-,-,TRBV6-5,TGTGCCAGCACATCAATGGGGGGAAGTAATGAAAAACTGTTTTTT,CASTSMGGSNEKLFF
TRBJ2-3,-,TRBD1,TRBV11-2,TGTGCCAGCAGCTCCTACCAGGGGGCGCGCGGCCACACAGATACGCAGTATTTT,CASSSYQGARGHTDTQYF
TRBJ1-1,-,TRBD1,TRBV7-9,TGTGCCAGCAGCATAGGACAGGGCCACACTGAAGCTTTCTTT,CASSIGQGHTEAFF
TRBJ1-3,-,-,TRBV9,TGTGCCAGCAGCGTAGCTAGTGGAAACACCATATATTTT,CASSVASGNTIYF
TRBJ1-1,-,-,TRBV6-5,TGTGCCAGCAGTCCGTGGGAGGGAGGAATACAAGCTTTCTTT,CASSPWEGGIQAFF